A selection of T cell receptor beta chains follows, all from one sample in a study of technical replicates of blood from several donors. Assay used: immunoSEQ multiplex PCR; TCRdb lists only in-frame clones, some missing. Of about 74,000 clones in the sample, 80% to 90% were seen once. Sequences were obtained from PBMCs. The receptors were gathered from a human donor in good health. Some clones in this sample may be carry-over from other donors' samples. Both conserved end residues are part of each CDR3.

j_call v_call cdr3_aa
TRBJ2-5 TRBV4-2 CASSQDRQGALETQYF
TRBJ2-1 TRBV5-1 CASSLEVGGVPYSYNEQFF
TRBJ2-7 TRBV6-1 CASSETFTGGLDEQYF
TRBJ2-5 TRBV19 CASSTGRFQETQYF
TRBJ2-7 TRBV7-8 CASSLAGRRGEQYF
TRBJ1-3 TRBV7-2 CASSSGQGNTIYF
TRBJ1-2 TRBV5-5 CASSLQGWGYTF
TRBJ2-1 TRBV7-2 CASSPGLARQNEQFF
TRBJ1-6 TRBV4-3 CASRADRARNSPLHF
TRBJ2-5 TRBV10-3 CAISRDREPGETQYF
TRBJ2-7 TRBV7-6 CASSFDRGVHEQYF
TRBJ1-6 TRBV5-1 CASSLGQGAPTPLHF
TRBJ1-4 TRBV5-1 CASSLKGTGGPEKLFF
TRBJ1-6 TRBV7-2 CASTSQQWGWPLHF
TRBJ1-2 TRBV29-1 CSVDGGIYGYTF
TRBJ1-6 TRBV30 CAWIGTGSLTLHF
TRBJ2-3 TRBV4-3 CASSQVRLTDTQYF
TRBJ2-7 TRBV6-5 CASSYFAGGDYEQYF
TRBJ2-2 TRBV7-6 CASSPDRYTGELFF
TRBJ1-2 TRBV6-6 CASSYGQNYGYTF
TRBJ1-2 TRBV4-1 CASSPERNYGYTF
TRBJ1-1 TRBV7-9 CASSFSNTEAFF
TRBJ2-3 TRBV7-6 CASSSLTVTGLSTDTQYF
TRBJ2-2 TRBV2 CASSELPPNTGELFF
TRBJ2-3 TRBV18 CASSPQTSGTDTQYF
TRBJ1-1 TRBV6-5 CASTYRGGADTEAFF
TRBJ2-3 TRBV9 CASSVVGRGGRDTQYF
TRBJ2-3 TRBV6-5 CASSPSGLHTDTQYF